The rows below give T cell receptor beta chains drawn from one sample of a study of post-analysis software for immune sequencing data. Each CDR3 protein gets one entry after TCRdb re-called the PCR reads with MiXCR. Of hundreds of thousands of distinct CDR3 sequences in the sample, roughly 45% were seen once. Sequencing was performed on blood. The receptor set was obtained from a girl aged 10 to 17 with multiple sclerosis. Each CDR3 is given with its conserved first and last residue. A D gene is named only where the DNA matches it firmly. The size entry is marked missing in some rows and otherwise reads once, few, many or a size class.

j_call d_call v_call clone_size cdr3_aa cdr3_nt
TRBJ2-1 TRBD2 TRBV9 - CASSVVSSGSYNEQFF TGTGCCAGCAGCGTAGTGTCTAGCGGATCCTACAATGAGCAGTTCTTC
TRBJ1-6 - TRBV15 few CATARGTGGSYNSPLHF TGTGCCACCGCACGGGGAACCGGAGGCTCCTATAATTCACCCCTCCACTTT
TRBJ1-5 - TRBV20-1 once CSARGTGQGYQPQHF TGCAGTGCTAGAGGTACGGGGCAGGGATATCAGCCCCAGCATTTT
TRBJ2-7 TRBD2 TRBV7-6 - CASSLGGTSGEGEQYF TGTGCCAGCAGCTTAGGGGGGACTAGCGGGGAAGGCGAGCAGTACTTC
TRBJ2-7 - TRBV4-1 few CASSQDSRDKYEQYF TGCGCCAGCAGCCAAGACAGCCGGGACAAATACGAGCAGTACTTC
TRBJ2-3 TRBD2 TRBV5-1 few CASSYLAGRPTDTQYF TGCGCCAGCAGCTACCTAGCGGGGCGACCCACAGATACGCAGTATTTT
TRBJ2-5 TRBD2 TRBV6-5 few CASSGTSGTKETQYF TGTGCCAGCTCCGGGACTAGCGGGACTAAAGAGACCCAGTACTTC
TRBJ2-7 - TRBV7-9 - CASSLYAAEQYF TGTGCCAGCAGCTTATATGCTGCCGAGCAGTACTTC
TRBJ2-1 - TRBV5-1 - CASSLGVGSYNEQFF TGCGCCAGCAGCTTGGGGGTAGGCTCCTACAATGAGCAGTTCTTC
TRBJ2-5 - TRBV5-1 - CASSLQGRGQETQYF TGCGCCAGCAGCTTGCAGGGGAGAGGACAAGAGACCCAGTACTTC
TRBJ1-4 - TRBV20-1 - CSAHSATNEKLFF TGCAGTGCCCACAGTGCAACTAATGAAAAACTGTTTTTT
TRBJ2-3 - TRBV5-1 few CASSSSGTSTDTQYF TGCGCCAGCAGCTCCTCCGGGACTAGCACAGATACGCAGTATTTT
TRBJ2-3 TRBD2 TRBV29-1 few CSGRTSGRAGDTQYF TGCAGCGGCCGGACTAGCGGGAGGGCCGGTGACACGCAGTATTTT
TRBJ2-1 - TRBV7-2 - CASSTTRAYNEQFF TGTGCCAGCAGCACCACTAGGGCCTACAATGAGCAGTTCTTC
TRBJ2-7 TRBD2 TRBV29-1 few CSVDGLAGGYEQYF TGCAGCGTTGATGGTCTAGCGGGCGGATACGAGCAGTACTTC
TRBJ2-7 - TRBV5-6 - CASSWGPSYEQYF TGTGCCAGCAGCTGGGGACCCAGCTACGAGCAGTACTTC
TRBJ2-6 - TRBV28 - CASSFRDGSGANVLTF TGTGCCAGCAGTTTCCGGGACGGTTCTGGGGCCAACGTCCTGACTTTC
TRBJ2-7 TRBD1 TRBV4-2 - CASSQDRTGGGEQYF TGTGCCAGCAGCCAAGATCGAACAGGGGGCGGGGAGCAGTACTTC
TRBJ1-5 - TRBV12-3/TRBV12-4 few CASSQEGDSNQPQHF TGTGCCAGCAGCCAGGAGGGGGATAGCAATCAGCCCCAGCATTTT
TRBJ2-2 - TRBV12-3/TRBV12-4 few CASSRTVNTGELFF TGTGCCAGCAGTCGGACAGTGAACACCGGGGAGCTGTTTTTT
TRBJ2-3 TRBD2 TRBV7-2 few CASTLSGAGGADTQYF TGTGCCAGCACCCTTAGCGGAGCGGGAGGGGCAGATACGCAGTATTTT
TRBJ2-1 - TRBV4-2 - CASSQGFGEDEQFF TGTGCCAGCAGCCAAGGTTTCGGGGAGGACGAGCAGTTCTTC
TRBJ1-5 TRBD1 TRBV4-1 - CASSQDVSRGNRQPQHF TGCGCCAGCAGCCAAGACGTATCCAGGGGGAATCGTCAGCCCCAGCATTTT
TRBJ2-1 TRBD1 TRBV7-9 - CASSFWGQGAYNEQFF TGTGCCAGCAGCTTCTGGGGACAGGGAGCCTACAATGAGCAGTTCTTC
TRBJ1-4 - TRBV5-5 - CASSLAAGPGAEKLFF TGTGCCAGCAGCTTGGCCGCGGGACCCGGGGCTGAAAAACTGTTTTTT
TRBJ2-3 - TRBV7-2 - CASTLASLSTDTQYF TGTGCCAGCACCCTAGCGAGCCTTAGCACAGATACGCAGTATTTT
TRBJ1-1 TRBD1 TRBV7-9 - CASSLGGQGAGAFF TGTGCCAGCAGCTTAGGCGGACAGGGGGCCGGAGCTTTCTTT
TRBJ1-6 - TRBV20-1 - CSATRRGAYNSPLHF TGCAGTGCTACCCGGCGGGGAGCCTATAATTCACCCCTCCACTTT
TRBJ1-4 - TRBV7-9 few CASSLGQYNEKLFF TGTGCCAGCAGCTTAGGGCAGTATAATGAAAAACTGTTTTTT
TRBJ1-5 - TRBV7-9 - CASSLVAPGGNQPQHF TGTGCCAGCAGCTTAGTGGCCCCTGGGGGCAATCAGCCCCAGCATTTT
TRBJ2-1 TRBD2 TRBV2 few CASRGTSGSINEQFF TGTGCCAGCAGGGGGACTAGCGGGAGCATTAATGAGCAGTTCTTC
TRBJ1-2 - TRBV28 - CASSLGGAARGYTF TGTGCCAGCAGTTTGGGGGGGGCCGCTAGAGGCTACACCTTC
TRBJ1-1 - TRBV12-3/TRBV12-4 - CASSLAKVEAFF TGTGCCAGCAGTTTAGCGAAAGTTGAAGCTTTCTTT
TRBJ2-1 TRBD2 TRBV10-3 - CAISAGGPLGSYNEQFF TGTGCCATCAGTGCGGGAGGGCCGCTCGGCTCCTACAATGAGCAGTTCTTC
TRBJ2-7 - TRBV7-2 - CASSLVGSAYEQYF TGTGCCAGCAGCTTAGTCGGCTCAGCCTACGAGCAGTACTTC
TRBJ2-7 - TRBV2 - CASSPDRRSYEQYF TGTGCCAGCAGCCCCGACAGGCGGTCCTACGAGCAGTACTTC
TRBJ2-5 - TRBV12-3/TRBV12-4 - CASRQGWEQYF TGTGCCAGCAGGCAAGGGTGGGAGCAGTACTTC
TRBJ2-7 - TRBV7-9 - CASSTTIGGGERPQYF TGTGCCAGCAGCACGACGATTGGAGGTGGTGAGAGACCCCAGTACTTC
TRBJ2-2 - TRBV27 - CASSYEGQGELFF TGTGCCAGCAGTTACGAGGGGCAAGGGGAGCTGTTTTTT
TRBJ2-7 - TRBV28 few CARRGNRDYEQYF TGTGCCAGAAGGGGTAACAGGGACTACGAGCAGTACTTC
TRBJ2-1 TRBD2 TRBV5-1 - CASSQEGDYNYNEQFF TGCGCCAGCAGTCAGGAAGGGGACTACAACTACAATGAGCAGTTCTTC
TRBJ2-7 - TRBV10-3 - CAISELEGPYEQYF TGTGCCATCAGTGAGTTGGAGGGGCCCTACGAGCAGTACTTC
TRBJ2-1 TRBD2 TRBV20-1 - CSASRSGSTGEQFF TGCAGTGCTAGTCGTAGCGGGAGTACCGGGGAGCAGTTCTTC
TRBJ2-5 - TRBV29-1 - CSVDVDSRETQYF TGCAGCGTTGATGTAGACTCCAGGGAGACCCAGTACTTC
TRBJ2-1 - TRBV28 - CASSLIVSRAGRYNEQFF TGTGCCAGCAGTTTAATCGTCTCCCGGGCGGGACGCTACAATGAGCAGTTCTTC
TRBJ1-3 - TRBV29-1 once CSVEVAGSNTIYF TGCAGCGTTGAAGTCGCAGGGAGCAACACCATATATTTT
TRBJ1-1 - TRBV25-1 - CASMATEAFF TGTGCCAGCATGGCCACTGAAGCTTTCTTT
TRBJ2-5 TRBD2 TRBV4-2 - CASSQRTSGRRQETQYF TGTGCCAGCAGCCAGAGGACTAGCGGGAGGAGGCAAGAGACCCAGTACTTC
TRBJ2-7 - TRBV6-1 - CASSPKVGDFNEQYF TGTGCCAGCAGTCCAAAGGTGGGGGATTTCAACGAGCAGTACTTC
TRBJ2-1 - TRBV10-2 - CASSEDGSYNEQFF TGCGCCAGCAGTGAAGATGGCTCCTACAATGAGCAGTTCTTC
TRBJ2-5 TRBD1 TRBV27 - CASRPRTGELETQYF TGTGCCAGCAGACCCAGGACAGGGGAGTTGGAGACCCAGTACTTC
TRBJ2-7 - TRBV28 few CAGTNTYEQYF TGTGCCGGGACAAATACCTACGAGCAGTACTTC
TRBJ2-7 - TRBV12-3/TRBV12-4 few CASSRRVTYEQYF TGTGCCAGCAGCCGGAGGGTTACCTACGAGCAGTACTTC
TRBJ2-3 - TRBV20-1 - CSAQGGKQSGYGVTQYF TGCAGTGCCCAGGGGGGGAAACAATCGGGTTATGGGGTTACGCAGTATTTT
TRBJ2-5 - TRBV25-1 - CASKGDQETQYF TGTGCCAGCAAGGGGGACCAAGAGACCCAGTACTTC
TRBJ2-7 - TRBV12-3/TRBV12-4 few CASSLIAIEYEQYF TGTGCCAGCAGTTTGATAGCGATCGAATACGAGCAGTACTTC
TRBJ2-7 TRBD1 TRBV6-6 few CASSRQGHEQYF TGTGCCAGCAGTCGACAGGGCCACGAGCAGTACTTC
TRBJ1-3 - TRBV10-3 - CAISTGSGNTIYF TGTGCCATCAGTACAGGGAGCGGAAACACCATATATTTT
TRBJ2-3 - TRBV4-1 - CASSQGISQGVAWTSTDTQYF TGCGCCAGCAGCCAAGGAATCTCACAGGGAGTGGCCTGGACTAGCACAGATACGCAGTATTTT